This TCR beta chain appears in the sequencing data of a study of T cell responses to AZD1222 COVID-19 vaccine (dated by TCRdb to the early 2020s). For the study in its entirety: A total of approximately 230 trial participants underwent TCR sequencing, of whom about 210 received two doses of AZD1222 and around 26 received two doses of the MenACWY control vaccine. Trial participants were enrolled into age subgroups of 18-55, 56-69 and 70-plus years, which contained 148, 28 and 57 TCR-sequenced participants, respectively.

The time point tag for this specimen amounts to: about 28 days (+/-7) after the second vaccine dose. AZD1222 recipients whose second dose came at about 4 weeks and those whose second dose came at about 12 weeks were combined into one group, since spike-specific TCR depth and breadth did not differ between the two schedules. Vaccinee samples were obtained from the UK trials COV001 and COV002, which included a single-blind randomized controlled phase 2/3 trial of AZD1222 (ChAdOx1 nCoV-19) in healthy adults. For TCRbeta chain sequencing, PBMC samples were collected from trial participants at day 0 and at day 28 after the second dose. The study at large found these results: Most participants were white British and females outnumbered males, and the authors suggested that clonal diversity may have been underestimated. Reportedly, almost half of the unique spike-specific TCRs recognized epitopes lying outside the regions that are mutated in the B.1.351 and B.1.1.7 variants. In the small 56-69-year group, the increase in depth fell short of significance, most likely because of low power. The whole spike protein was spanned by vaccine-associated CD4 TCRs, and dominant responses were seen in regions 160-218 and 743-854. Conclusions about previously exposed vaccinees were limited because only six AZD1222 recipients were SARS-CoV-2 seropositive at baseline. After two AZD1222 doses, both the breadth and the depth of spike-specific TCRs were significantly higher than at day 0 and than in MenACWY recipients. Because no day 14 peak-response samples were available, the repertoires could be characterized only after the peak T cell response.

On this clone itself: Its antigen remains undetermined. No base qualities exist here, and no much larger clone lies one base off it.

The CDR3 regions of human TCRbeta chains were subjected to immunosequencing. The source study handled its data this way. Repertoire TCRs were matched against a reference library of SARS-CoV-2-specific TCRs generated with the MIRA antigen-specificity platform. Breadth was defined as the fraction of unique TCRs that were SARS-CoV-2-associated. Depth was defined as the fraction of total T cells that were SARS-CoV-2-associated. Using the MIRA data, each spike-specific TCR was mapped to the spike region that the TCR reacts to and placed in a CD4 or CD8 class. Log10-transformed breadth and depth values were compared by one-way ANOVA with Sidak's multiple comparisons tests. Drawn from immuneACCESS, this table holds only the in-frame rearrangements with V and J called that TCRdb kept. Clones are partly lost; checked studies trace under half to an unresolved V gene and leave the rest unexplained. V and J calls plus clone size are reproduced from that table; the DNA served to infer D and trimming. The sample yields some 180,000 clones; around nine tenths were counted once. The leading ten clones occupy roughly 0.98% of the sample.

Inclusive of the bounding cysteine and phenylalanine, the CDR3 is 15 residues long. Only CDR3 DNA remains: 45 bases, in frame from the first base. For CDR1 and CDR2, the germline V gene lists MGHRA and YSYEKL. V loses 3 bases of germline sequence and J loses 2 bases, and the interval between the two ends is 14 bases. The rearranged segments are TRBV4-1 and TRBJ2-7; TRBD2 might be the D gene, on 7 matching bases. The receptor was isolated from an adult who received the AZD1222 COVID-19 vaccine. Sequences were derived from peripheral blood, sampled 28 days after the second AZD1222 dose. The nucleotide sequence is given as TGCGCCAGCAGCCAGGGGAGGGCAGGGGCCTACGAGCAGTACTTC. The encoded protein is CASSQGRAGAYEQYF.